Following are 18 T cell receptor beta chains from one sample sequenced in a study of post-analysis software for immune sequencing data. Unique-molecular-identifier-tagged TCR beta cDNA libraries were used. Each CDR3 protein is one row after TCRdb ran MiXCR on the PCR reads. The sample records 750,000 to 900,000 distinct CDR3 sequences, 40% to 55% being singletons. Their target antigens are unknown. Whole-study results and caveats: Compared with controls, patients had more of roughly five TRBV segments, including TRBV5-6, TRBV5-1 and TRBV20-1.

The sample taken for sequencing was blood. All receptors derive from a girl aged 10-17 years with multiple sclerosis.

V usage is TRBV6-5 and J usage is TRBJ1-4; no definite D call. CDR3 length equals 13 residues. V was clipped by 0 bases and J by 10 bases, with 9 bases between them. Germline CDR1 reads MNHEY; CDR2 reads SVGAGI. DNA of the CDR3: TGTGCCAGCAGTTACTCGCCCGTTGGAAAACTGTTTTTT. It encodes CASSYSPVGKLFF.

This clonotype was seen just once. The junction does not match germline at one end; this may be a read error. The chain combines TRBV12-3 or TRBV12-4 with TRBJ2-3; 13 nucleotides agree with TRBD2. This CDR3 is built from 17 residues. The CDR3 spells CARSLTSGRPTRDTQYF. As DNA, the CDR3 is TGTGCCCGCAGTCTGACTAGCGGGAGGCCGACGAGGGATACGCAGTATTTT.

The sample holds a few counts of this clonotype. The chain uses TRBV4-3 and TRBJ1-1, with D uncertain. V was clipped by 3 bases and J by 8 bases, with 16 bases between them. The CDR3 length is 14 residues. Per germline, CDR1 LGHNA and CDR2 YSLEER. As DNA, the CDR3 is TGCGCCAGCAGCCAGGGCTCGGCCCCCGGGGAAGCTTTCTTT. Protein: CASSQGSAPGEAFF.

The rearrangement joins TRBV27 to TRBJ2-5, with 8 bases lining up with TRBD1. The end of the DNA fits TRBJ2-7 better, so the J call may be wrong. This CDR3 is 14 amino acids long. Germline V lookup: CDR1 MNHEY, CDR2 SMNVEV (reference sequence). For the CDR3, the DNA is TGTGCCAGCAGTGACTCGGGACAGGCCGGCGAGCAGTACTTC. The encoded protein is CASSDSGQAGEQYF.

This chain joins TRBV5-1 and TRBJ1-1; 8 nucleotides line up with TRBD1. The CDR3 extends over 13 amino acids. The ends lost 0 bases at V and 6 bases at J; junction bases unmatched: 1. The germline gives CDR1 SGHRS, CDR2 YFSETQ. The CDR3 nucleotides are TGCGCCAGCAGCTTGGCAGGGGGCTCTGAAGCTTTCTTT. Translating it yields CASSLAGGSEAFF.

CDR3 sequence reads: CASTPRVAHNQPQHF. In DNA, the CDR3 is TGTGCCAGCACCCCTCGCGTGGCGCATAATCAGCCCCAGCATTTT. The chain is built from TRBV7-2 and TRBJ1-5; D is unresolved. V lost 7 bases, J lost 4 bases, and 17 bases lay in between. The germline V gene encodes CDR1 SGHTA and CDR2 FQGNSA. CDR3 length equals 15 residues.

The chain links TRBV6-2 or TRBV6-3 to TRBJ2-5, with D possibly TRBD2 on 5 matching bases. V was pared by 1 base and J by 4 bases, with 10 bases between. Germline values: CDR1 MNHEY, CDR2 SVGEGT. The CDR3 consists of 14 residues. In DNA form, the CDR3 reads TGTGCCAGCAGTTACTGTAGCAGCGGAGAGACCCAGTACTTC. It yields the protein CASSYCSSGETQYF.

The chain has TRBV7-9 and TRBJ2-3; perhaps D is TRBD1 or TRBD2 (5 bases each). Germline V gene lookup returns CDR1 SEHNR and CDR2 FQNEAQ (reference sequence). With 5 bases removed from V and 0 bases from J, the gap between germline ends came to 15 bases. This CDR3 is built from 16 residues. The CDR3 DNA reads TGTGCCAGCAGCCTGGGGGTCGGGCCTAGCACAGATACGCAGTATTTT. This codes for CASSLGVGPSTDTQYF. The variable domain in full, completed from reference TRBV7-9 and TRBJ2-3, reads DTGVSQNPRHKITKRGQNVTFRCDPISEHNRLYWYRQTLGQGPEFLTYFQNEAQLEKSRLLSDRFSAERPKGSFSTLEIQRTEQGDSAMYLCASSLGVGPSTDTQYFGPGTRLTVL.

This clonotype was seen just once. The gene calls are TRBV7-8 and TRBJ2-7; no clear D. There are 13 residues in the CDR3. Per the germline V gene, CDR1 is SGHVS and CDR2 is FQNEAQ. V was trimmed by 5 bases and J by 4 bases, leaving 12 bases between them. The CDR3 spells CASSKRWRYEQYF. As DNA, the CDR3 is TGTGCCAGCAGCAAAAGGTGGAGATACGAGCAGTACTTC.

The chain recombines TRBV20-1 with TRBJ2-7, with D tentatively TRBD2 (5 bases). The CDR3 is 15 residues long. Germline assignment: CDR1 DFQATT and CDR2 SNEGSKA (reference sequence). V lost 3 bases, J lost 0 bases, and 15 bases lay in between. This CDR3 reads CSASDDYWSSYEQYF. In DNA form, the CDR3 reads TGCAGTGCTAGCGATGACTATTGGAGCTCCTACGAGCAGTACTTC.

The rearrangement uses TRBV10-3 and TRBJ2-3; 10 nucleotides line up with TRBD2. Germline CDR1 ENHRY, CDR2 SYGVKD. V lost 5 bases and J lost 0; bases outside the gene matches: 5. The length of the CDR3 is 16 residues. In DNA form, the CDR3 reads TGTGCCATCAGTCCCCTAGCGGGAGTGAGCACAGATACGCAGTATTTT. It encodes CAISPLAGVSTDTQYF.

Regarding this clonotype: As the CDR3 is not closed by the conserved phenylalanine or tryptophan, this likely results from a read error. The rearrangement uses TRBV20-1 and TRBJ2-7; 10 positions agree with TRBD2. The length of the CDR3 is 15 residues. Unmatched junction bases numbered 8, after V lost 6 bases and J lost 0 bases. CDR1 DFQATT and CDR2 SNEGSKA come from the germline V gene (reference sequence). The CDR3 DNA sequence: TGCAGTGCAAGACTAGCGGGCGGCAGCTCCTACGAGCAGTACTGC. This sequence encodes CSARLAGGSSYEQYC.

This sequence joins TRBV15 and TRBJ2-1, with D possibly being TRBD2 (5 bases). The V and J ends lost 1 base and 8 bases respectively, with 18 bases between them. The germline gives CDR1 LNHNV, CDR2 YYDKDF (reference sequence). The CDR3 runs to 16 residues. This CDR3 reads CATSRVPKTRSDEQFF. The CDR3 DNA is TGTGCCACCAGCAGAGTCCCGAAAACTAGGTCCGATGAGCAGTTCTTC.

This sequence joins TRBV9 and TRBJ2-6, with D possibly being TRBD1 (5 bases). Germline V CDR1 and CDR2: SGDLS, YYNGEE. V was pared by 0 bases and J by 0 bases, with 7 bases between. The CDR3 runs 16 residues. Here the CDR3 reads CASSVGQFSGANVLTF. The CDR3 DNA reads as TGTGCCAGCAGCGTAGGACAGTTCTCTGGGGCCAACGTCCTGACTTTC.

This clonotype has just a few counts. The chain combines TRBV24-1 with TRBJ2-1; 10 nucleotides align to TRBD2. V lost 2 bases, J lost 6 bases, and 3 bases stayed unmatched. The germline V gene has CDR1 KGHDR and CDR2 SFDVKD. The CDR3 has 15 residues. CDR3 nucleotide sequence: TGTGCCACCAGTGATTGGACTAGCGGTCGCAATGAGCAGTTCTTC. It is translated as CATSDWTSGRNEQFF.

V is TRBV12-3 or TRBV12-4 and J is TRBJ2-3; 13 nucleotides match TRBD2. V lost 6 bases and J lost 2; bases outside the gene matches: 14. This CDR3 is built from 19 residues. The CDR3 loop is CASSLLTGLAGTLTDTQYF. As DNA, the CDR3 is TGTGCCAGCAGCCTACTAACGGGACTAGCGGGAACCCTCACAGATACGCAGTATTTT.

The genes are TRBV6-1 and TRBJ1-2; 12 bases match TRBD1. Germline CDR1 is MNHNS and CDR2 is SASEGT. With V trimmed by 6 bases and J by 4 bases, 18 bases remained unmatched. The CDR3 has 19 amino acids. The CDR3: CASRAPSEGTGGIGYGYTF. The DNA of the CDR3 is TGTGCCAGCAGGGCGCCCTCGGAAGGGACAGGGGGCATAGGCTATGGCTACACCTTC.

This clonotype was observed a few times. V gene TRBV12-3 or TRBV12-4 combines with J gene TRBJ1-2; TRBD1 agrees at 7 bases. The CDR3 sequence is 11 residues long. V trimming: 8 bases; J trimming: 6 bases; junction bases outside the gene matches: 3. CDR3 sequence (DNA): TGTGCCAGCTTGACAGGGAATGGCTACACCTTC. Translation: CASLTGNGYTF.